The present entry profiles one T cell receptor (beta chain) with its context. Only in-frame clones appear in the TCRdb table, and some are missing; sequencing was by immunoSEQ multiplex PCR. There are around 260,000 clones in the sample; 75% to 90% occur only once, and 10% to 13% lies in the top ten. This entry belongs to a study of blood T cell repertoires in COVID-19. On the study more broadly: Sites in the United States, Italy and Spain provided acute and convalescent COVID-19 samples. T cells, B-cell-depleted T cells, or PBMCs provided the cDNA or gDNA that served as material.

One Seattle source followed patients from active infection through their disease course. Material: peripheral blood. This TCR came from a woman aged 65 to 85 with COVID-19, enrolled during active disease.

CDR3 DNA: TGTGCCACCGGACTGCCATCTTCCTATGGCTACACCTTC. Residues: CATGLPSSYGYTF. The chain uses TRBV28 and TRBJ1-2; D ambiguous. There are 13 residues in the CDR3. V was trimmed by 10 bases and J by 4 bases, leaving 16 bases between them. Germline assignment: CDR1 MDHEN and CDR2 SYDVKM.